This TCR beta chain came from a study of blood T cells in healthy people across ages. Background on the study: Template switching captured about one barcoded beta molecule per two T cells.

This clonotype was counted a few times. Its antigen is currently unknown. Study results and caveats: Estimates based on one million T cells were treated as lower bounds. Across samples, TCR beta diversity tracked strongly with naive T cell percentage.

Germline CDR1 MNHNS, CDR2 SASEGT. The CDR3 is made up of 13 amino acids. Trimming removed 6 bases from V and 6 bases from J, with 11 bases in between. The authors ran a second PCR of about 6 to 11 cycles using a sample-barcoded 5' primer and a J-beta primer mix. Each CDR3 protein is one row after TCRdb ran MiXCR on the 5' RACE reads. The repertoire has roughly 1 million distinct CDR3 sequences, 20% to 25% of them found once; the top ten carry about 0.8%. The same data also went into a second study, on T cells of mothers and their children. From that study: Samples were obtained from a few healthy Caucasian mothers and their six children.

The specimen was blood. This clonotype originated in a girl aged 2 to 9 in good health. The V call is TRBV6-1, the J call TRBJ2-2, with D maybe TRBD2 (5 bases). DNA for the CDR3: TGTGCCAGCAGCGGGGTTACGGCCGGGGAGCTGTTTTTT. Translated: CASSGVTAGELFF.